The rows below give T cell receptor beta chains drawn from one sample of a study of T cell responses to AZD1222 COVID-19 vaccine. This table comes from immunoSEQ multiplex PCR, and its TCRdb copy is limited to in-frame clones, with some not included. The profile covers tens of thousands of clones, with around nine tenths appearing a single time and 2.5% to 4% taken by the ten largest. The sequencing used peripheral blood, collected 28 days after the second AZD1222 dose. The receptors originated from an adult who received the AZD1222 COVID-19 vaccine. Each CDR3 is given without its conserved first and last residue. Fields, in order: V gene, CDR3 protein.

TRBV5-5 ASSFSISLGYT
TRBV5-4 ASSSTSAGELF
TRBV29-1 SVREWGYT
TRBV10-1 ANQPGSPPPGSYNEQF
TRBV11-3 ASGSGASTDTQY
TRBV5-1 ASSLERGQPQH
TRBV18 ASSPSTGTYEQY
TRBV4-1 ASSQVVFIGELF
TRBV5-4 ASSFPGDPPYEQY
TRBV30 AWYHGGAGGYGYT
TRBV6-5 ASRRRETQY
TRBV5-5 ASSSNRGNQPQH
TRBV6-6 ASSPDTPYSSNQPQH
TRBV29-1 SASGGPAYEQY
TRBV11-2 ASSSGLAGGDIQY
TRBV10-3 AISESSGGGQPQH
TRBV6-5 ASSYSSPSPYEQY
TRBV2 ASRGWPSGVDTIY
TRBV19 ASSIGSQANYGYT
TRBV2 ASSPRQTYEQY
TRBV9 ASSATGSRLVHEQF
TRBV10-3 AISQQGGSNQPQH
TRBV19 ASSGRDRAYGYT
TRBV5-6 ASSSGQLYGYT
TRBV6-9 ASSWGQVNTGELF
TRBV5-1 ASSLGLAGYDEQY
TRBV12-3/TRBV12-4 ASSLDRGVAF
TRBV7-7 ASSTDRGPGNTIY
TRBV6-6 ASSSYLGKDEQF
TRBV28 ASSLQRDLLH
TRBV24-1 ATSQAGWTEETQY
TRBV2 ASVKNRNNYGYT
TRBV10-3 ATRGTPSDNIQY
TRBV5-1 ASSFKGIGANVLT
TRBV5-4 ASRLGAQSYGYT
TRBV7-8 ASSSLGAGANVLT
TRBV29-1 SVGITGQLYGYT
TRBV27 ASIHVGGKNTEAF
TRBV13 ASSSLVILRTGELF
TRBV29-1 SAFGQGDTIY
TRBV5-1 ASSPDQETQY
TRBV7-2 ASSLPRDRVDETQY
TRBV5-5 ASSLAARQTNTIY
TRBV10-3 AITYERTGTPLANEKLF
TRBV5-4 ASSRYSGRYMLVNTGELF
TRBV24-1 ATATSGGVVEQF
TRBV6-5 ASSTGATYEQY
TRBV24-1 ATSDSNRDFNEQF